The 3 T cell receptor beta chains reported below all come from one sample, sequenced in a study of cytomegalovirus exposure and HLA in healthy donors. It was with 60 Vbeta and 13 Jbeta primers that the PCR ran. Clones were read by immunoSEQ multiplex PCR, and TCRdb kept only the in-frame ones, dropping some. Of under 95,000 clones in the sample, around 80% were seen once. Sequenced sample: PBMCs. These receptors all stem from a male donor in good health and CMV-seronegative.

This clone was seen a few times. V usage is TRBV5-1 and J usage is TRBJ2-1, with D possibly matching TRBD1 (5 bases). The CDR3 runs to 16 residues. Trimming left V 0 bases short and J 0 bases short, with 10 bases between. The germline CDR1 and CDR2 sequences are SGHRS and YFSETQ. CDR3 DNA: TGCGCCAGCAGCTTGGGGGGCGGAAGCTCCTACAATGAGCAGTTCTTC. This encodes CASSLGGGSSYNEQFF.

J is TRBJ2-5 and V is TRBV5-1, with a tentative D call TRBD1 (6 bases). CDR3 length equals 16 residues. Trimming took 6 bases from V and 2 from J, leaving 20 bases between them. Per the germline V gene, CDR1 is SGHRS and CDR2 is YFSETQ. CDR3 sequence: CASTKVEDSEQETQYF. The DNA for the CDR3 is TGCGCCAGCACCAAGGTTGAGGACAGCGAGCAAGAGACCCAGTACTTC. The complete variable domain, with remaining parts taken from reference TRBV5-1 and TRBJ2-5, reads KAGVTQTPRYLIKTRGQQVTLSCSPISGHRSVSWYQQTPGQGLQFLFEYFSETQRNKGNFPGRFSGRQFSNSRSEMNVSTLELGDSALYLCASTKVEDSEQETQYFGPGTRLLVL.

This clone was seen only a few times. CDR3 residues: CASSHPGQSPYEQYF. The CDR3 bases are TGCGCCAGCAGCCACCCGGGACAGTCGCCTTACGAGCAGTACTTC. The rearrangement links TRBV5-1 to TRBJ2-7; 7 bases line up with TRBD1. The V and J ends lost 4 bases and 4 bases, in that order; junction bases with no gene match: 11. The CDR3 length is 15 residues. The V gene's germline CDR1 is SGHRS and CDR2 YFSETQ. Full variable domain (rest looked up from reference TRBV5-1 and TRBJ2-7): KAGVTQTPRYLIKTRGQQVTLSCSPISGHRSVSWYQQTPGQGLQFLFEYFSETQRNKGNFPGRFSGRQFSNSRSEMNVSTLELGDSALYLCASSHPGQSPYEQYFGPGTRLTVT.